These T cell receptor beta chains were read from a single sample in a study of graft-versus-host responses after intestinal transplantation. Libraries were prepared by immunoSEQ multiplex PCR; TCRdb keeps only in-frame clonotypes and omits some of them. This table has approximately 28,000 clones, around 94% appearing once. This sample comprised PBMCs, obtained 66 days after intestinal transplant. Receptors originate from a human patient who received an intestinal transplant, so some T cells may come from the graft donor. CDR3s include the opening cysteine and the closing phenylalanine or tryptophan. D genes are given only for firm matches. Rows may omit the clone size; those that give it use once, few, many or a size class.

J	size	V	D	CDR3	DNA
TRBJ2-7	.	TRBV5-1	.	CASSLLGSEQYF	TGCGCCAGCAGCTTGTTAGGAAGCGAGCAGTACTTC
TRBJ1-4	.	TRBV6-6	TRBD1	CASMRQGANEKLFF	TGTGCCAGCATGCGACAGGGAGCGAATGAAAAACTGTTTTTT
TRBJ1-2	.	TRBV4-1	.	CASSQPGTRFGYTF	TGCGCCAGCAGCCAACCCGGGACACGGTTTGGCTACACCTTC
TRBJ1-2	once	TRBV10-3	.	CAIREQGTNDGYTF	TGTGCCATCAGGGAACAGGGTACCAATGATGGCTACACCTTC
TRBJ2-7	.	TRBV7-6	TRBD2	CASSLAIWSGDNEQYF	TGTGCCAGCAGCTTAGCGATTTGGAGCGGGGATAACGAGCAGTACTTC
TRBJ1-1	.	TRBV11-2	TRBD1	CASSLVGGTGLYYTEAFF	TGTGCCAGCAGCTTAGTTGGGGGGACAGGGCTATATTACACTGAAGCTTTCTTT
TRBJ2-3	.	TRBV10-3	TRBD2	CAPGTRHGTSGGLDTQYF	TGTGCCCCGGGAACCAGGCATGGGACTAGCGGGGGTCTAGATACGCAGTATTTT
TRBJ1-5	.	TRBV6-1	.	CASSDFGQPQHF	TGTGCCAGCAGTGATTTCGGTCAGCCCCAGCATTTT
TRBJ2-7	.	TRBV4-3	.	CASSQPPSHRGGSSSYEQYF	TGCGCCAGCAGCCAACCTCCCTCGCACAGGGGGGGGTCCAGCTCCTACGAGCAGTACTTC
TRBJ2-3	.	TRBV4-1	TRBD2	CASSQVELAGDADTQYF	TGCGCCAGCAGCCAGGTAGAACTAGCGGGGGACGCAGATACGCAGTATTTT
TRBJ2-3	.	TRBV27	TRBD2	CASRGGGSGIYSTDTQYF	TGTGCCAGCAGGGGGGGTGGTAGCGGGATCTATAGCACAGATACGCAGTATTTT
TRBJ1-6	.	TRBV6-5	.	CASAQLSSPLHF	TGTGCCAGCGCTCAGCTCTCCTCACCCCTCCACTTT
TRBJ2-3	.	TRBV6-1	TRBD2	CASEEEREGADTQYF	TGTGCCAGCGAAGAAGAGCGGGAGGGGGCAGATACGCAGTATTTT
TRBJ2-1	.	TRBV10-1	.	CASSATNYEEQFF	TGCGCCAGCAGCGCCACCAACTACGAAGAGCAGTTCTTC
TRBJ1-2	once	TRBV4-3	.	CASSPSRGRRYGYTF	TGCGCCAGCAGCCCTTCGCGGGGCCGACGCTATGGCTACACCTTC
TRBJ2-5	.	TRBV7-2	.	CASSTENQETQYF	TGTGCCAGCAGCACGGAAAACCAAGAGACCCAGTACTTC
TRBJ2-2	once	TRBV5-4	.	CASSLELIANTGELFF	TGTGCCAGCAGCTTGGAACTAATCGCGAACACCGGGGAGCTGTTTTTT
TRBJ2-1	.	TRBV7-6	TRBD2	CASSLAAPGLLYNEQFF	TGTGCCAGCAGCTTAGCGGCCCCGGGACTATTGTACAATGAGCAGTTCTTC
TRBJ2-1	.	TRBV5-1	TRBD2	CASSLSGVYNEQFF	TGCGCCAGCAGCTTGAGCGGGGTTTACAATGAGCAGTTCTTC
TRBJ2-1	once	TRBV5-1	TRBD2	CASSTRAGGRFNEQFF	TGCGCCAGCAGCACTCGAGCGGGAGGTCGCTTCAATGAGCAGTTCTTC
TRBJ1-6	.	TRBV25-1	.	CASSLQGGSSPLHF	TGTGCCAGCAGCCTGCAGGGAGGAAGTTCACCCCTCCACTTT
TRBJ2-1	.	TRBV5-1	.	CASSLGPADYNEQFF	TGCGCCAGCAGCTTGGGTCCAGCCGACTACAATGAGCAGTTCTTC
TRBJ1-1	.	TRBV18	.	CASSPLSQMNTEAFF	TGTGCCAGCTCACCTCTGTCACAGATGAACACTGAAGCTTTCTTT
TRBJ2-2	.	TRBV27	.	CASSSGEAGELFF	TGTGCCAGCAGTTCCGGAGAGGCCGGGGAGCTGTTTTTT
TRBJ2-1	.	TRBV10-3	.	CAISESRLLPLYNEQFF	TGTGCCATCAGTGAGTCGCGACTCCTTCCCCTATACAATGAGCAGTTCTTC
TRBJ2-2	once	TRBV19	.	CASSYASGGYTGELFF	TGTGCCAGTAGTTATGCGTCGGGGGGCTACACCGGGGAGCTGTTTTTT
TRBJ2-1	.	TRBV11-2	.	CASSLGAGTQNEQFF	TGTGCCAGCAGCTTAGGCGCCGGGACACAAAATGAGCAGTTCTTC
TRBJ2-7	.	TRBV10-3	.	CAISEQTSYEQYF	TGTGCCATCAGTGAACAGACCTCCTACGAGCAGTACTTC
TRBJ2-5	.	TRBV7-6	TRBD2	CSGGVGETQYF	TGCAGCGGGGGGGTAGGGGAGACCCAGTACTTC
TRBJ1-2	.	TRBV15	TRBD1	CATSREARGARGYTF	TGTGCCACCAGCAGAGAGGCCAGGGGGGCGCGAGGCTACACCTTC
TRBJ1-2	.	TRBV5-6	TRBD1	CASSLGTEANYGYTF	TGTGCCAGCAGCCTAGGGACAGAGGCTAACTATGGCTACACCTTC
TRBJ2-3	.	TRBV30	.	CAWRSWGFTADTQYF	TGTGCCTGGAGGTCTTGGGGGTTTACTGCAGATACGCAGTATTTT
TRBJ2-7	.	TRBV2	.	CASSAEFYQFYEQYF	TGTGCCAGCAGCGCCGAATTCTACCAGTTCTACGAGCAGTACTTC
TRBJ1-1	.	TRBV25-1	TRBD1	CASSAVRGTGYAEAFF	TGTGCCAGCAGCGCTGTCCGCGGGACAGGGTACGCTGAAGCTTTCTTT
TRBJ1-2	.	TRBV7-8	.	CASSFWASYGYTF	TGTGCCAGCAGCTTTTGGGCCTCCTATGGCTACACCTTC
TRBJ1-1	.	TRBV7-8	.	CASRSPGQPNTEAFF	TGTGCCAGCAGATCCCCGGGACAACCGAACACTGAAGCTTTCTTT
TRBJ2-5	.	TRBV29-1	TRBD1	CSGRDREETQYF	TGCAGCGGACGGGACAGAGAAGAGACCCAGTACTTC
TRBJ2-3	.	TRBV7-2	.	CASSSSGTDTQYF	TGTGCCAGCAGCTCTAGCGGCACAGATACGCAGTATTTT
TRBJ2-7	.	TRBV5-6	TRBD2	CASSIGLAGAYEQYF	TGTGCCAGCAGCATAGGACTAGCGGGAGCCTACGAGCAGTACTTC
TRBJ2-1	.	TRBV4-1	.	CASSRGGTSSDEQFF	TGCGCCAGCAGCCGAGGGGGCACTAGCAGCGATGAGCAGTTCTTC
TRBJ2-1	once	TRBV29-1	.	CSVGPLTPEQFF	TGCAGCGTTGGTCCCCTGACACCTGAGCAGTTCTTC
TRBJ2-3	.	TRBV6-4	TRBD2	CASSDLAGSTDTQYF	TGTGCCAGCAGTGATCTAGCGGGTAGCACAGATACGCAGTATTTT